A selection of T cell receptor beta chains follows, all from one sample in a study of blood T cell repertoires in COVID-19. The repertoire was sequenced with immunoSEQ multiplex PCR; TCRdb's copy has only in-frame clones and lacks some. In the table there are 300,000 to 400,000 clones, around 85% of which are singletons. Sequences were obtained from PBMCs or T cells enriched from blood (not recorded which). Receptors originate from a woman between 40 and 55 years old with acute COVID-19. The CDR3 runs from the conserved cysteine through the conserved F or W. Fields, in order: CDR3 length, J gene, clone size, D gene, V gene, CDR3 DNA, CDR3 protein. The D gene is left open where the match is weak. Rows give clone size only sometimes, using once, few, many, or a class for an expanded clone.

length: 13; J: TRBJ2-7; size: once; D: TRBD1; V: TRBV6-5; DNA: TGTGCCAGCAAGGGAACAGGGGGCAACGAGCAGTACTTC; CDR3: CASKGTGGNEQYF
length: 12; J: TRBJ2-2; size: NA; D: NA; V: TRBV7-2; DNA: TGTGCCAGCAGCCGGAGGACCGGGGAGCTGTTTTTT; CDR3: CASSRRTGELFF
length: 19; J: TRBJ1-1; size: NA; D: TRBD1; V: TRBV3-1/TRBV3-2; DNA: TGTGCCAGCAGCCAAAGATTCCCGGGACAGGGAACGAAGAACACTGAAGCTTTCTTT; CDR3: CASSQRFPGQGTKNTEAFF
length: 14; J: TRBJ1-1; size: NA; D: TRBD1; V: TRBV20-1; DNA: TGCAGTGCTAGTCAGTCAGGGGGAGGCACTGAAGCTTTCTTT; CDR3: CSASQSGGGTEAFF
length: 14; J: TRBJ2-3; size: NA; D: NA; V: TRBV9; DNA: TGTGCCAGCAGCGGCCAGCGGAGCACAGATACGCAGTATTTT; CDR3: CASSGQRSTDTQYF
length: 12; J: TRBJ2-1; size: NA; D: NA; V: TRBV27; DNA: TGTGCCAGCAGTTTAACATACAATGAGCAGTTCTTC; CDR3: CASSLTYNEQFF
length: 15; J: TRBJ1-1; size: NA; D: NA; V: TRBV15; DNA: TGTGCCACCAGCAGAGATCAAGGTGGGGCTAATGAAGCTTTCTTT; CDR3: CATSRDQGGANEAFF
length: 13; J: TRBJ2-3; size: NA; D: TRBD2; V: TRBV5-1; DNA: TGCGCCAGCAGCGGGGGGACTAGGTCGGTTGCGAATTTT; CDR3: CASSGGTRSVANF
length: 16; J: TRBJ2-2; size: NA; D: NA; V: TRBV6-1; DNA: TGTGCCAGCAGTGAAGCGCGGGCGATTTTAACCGGGGAGCTGTTTTTT; CDR3: CASSEARAILTGELFF
length: 14; J: TRBJ1-1; size: NA; D: NA; V: TRBV3-1/TRBV3-2; DNA: TGTGCCAGCAGCCAAAGGGAGAGGTTTGGGCGGGCTTTCTTT; CDR3: CASSQRERFGRAFF
length: 14; J: TRBJ2-3; size: NA; D: TRBD1; V: TRBV13; DNA: TGTGCCAGCAGCCACGGACAGGGATCAGATACGCAGTATTTT; CDR3: CASSHGQGSDTQYF
length: 15; J: TRBJ2-2; size: NA; D: NA; V: TRBV5-1; DNA: TGCGCCAGCAGCTTGGAGGGGGTCAGGACCGGGGAGCTGTTTTTT; CDR3: CASSLEGVRTGELFF
length: 12; J: TRBJ1-2; size: NA; D: NA; V: TRBV5-5; DNA: TGTGCCAGCAGCCCGGGTCCTTATGGCTACACCTTC; CDR3: CASSPGPYGYTF
length: 17; J: TRBJ2-7; size: NA; D: TRBD1; V: TRBV15; DNA: TGTGCCACCAGCAGAGACAGACAGGGGGTGTTCTCCTACGAGCAGTACTTC; CDR3: CATSRDRQGVFSYEQYF
length: 16; J: TRBJ1-6; size: NA; D: TRBD1; V: TRBV3-1/TRBV3-2; DNA: TGTGCCAGCAGCCAAAGGACAGGGGTCTATAATTCACCCCTCCACTTT; CDR3: CASSQRTGVYNSPLHF
length: 16; J: TRBJ1-1; size: NA; D: NA; V: TRBV19; DNA: TGTGCCAGTAGTACCCCCCCCGGGACAATGAACACTGAAGCTTTCTTT; CDR3: CASSTPPGTMNTEAFF
length: 12; J: TRBJ2-7; size: NA; D: NA; V: TRBV11-2; DNA: TGTGCCAGCAGCTTAGATTTTTCAGGCCAGTACTTC; CDR3: CASSLDFSGQYF
length: 15; J: TRBJ2-3; size: once; D: NA; V: TRBV4-2; DNA: TGTGCCAGCAGCCTAGACGGCGGAAGCACAGATACGCAGTATTTT; CDR3: CASSLDGGSTDTQYF
length: 16; J: TRBJ2-5; size: NA; D: NA; V: TRBV5-1; DNA: TGCGCCAGCAGCTTCGGTACTCAGGTTTTAGGTGAGACCCAGTACTTC; CDR3: CASSFGTQVLGETQYF
length: 13; J: TRBJ2-7; size: NA; D: TRBD2; V: TRBV12-3/TRBV12-4; DNA: TGTGCCAGCAGTTTGGCTAGCGGGTACGAGCAGTACTTC; CDR3: CASSLASGYEQYF
length: 18; J: TRBJ1-2; size: once; D: TRBD1; V: TRBV18; DNA: TGTGCCAGCTCTCTATTCCGGGACAGGACCGAGATGGGCTATGGCTACACCTTC; CDR3: CASSLFRDRTEMGYGYTF
length: 16; J: TRBJ2-7; size: NA; D: NA; V: TRBV5-1; DNA: TGCGCCAGCAGCCCCAACAGACAGCGCGTTTCCTACGAGCAGTACTTC; CDR3: CASSPNRQRVSYEQYF
length: 13; J: TRBJ2-3; size: NA; D: TRBD2; V: TRBV28; DNA: TGTGCCAGCAGTTTAGAGCGCGGGGGGGGGAAGTATTTT; CDR3: CASSLERGGGKYF
length: 14; J: TRBJ2-5; size: NA; D: NA; V: TRBV5-1; DNA: TGCGCCAGCAGAAGACAGGCTAATCAAGAGACCCAGTACTTC; CDR3: CASRRQANQETQYF
length: 14; J: TRBJ1-5; size: NA; D: NA; V: TRBV6-5; DNA: TGTGCCAGCAGTCCCGGGACTCATAATCAGCCCCAGCATTTT; CDR3: CASSPGTHNQPQHF
length: 15; J: TRBJ1-1; size: NA; D: TRBD1; V: TRBV5-1; DNA: TGCGCCAGCAGCACCCAGGGACAGCCGAACACTGAAGCTTTCTTT; CDR3: CASSTQGQPNTEAFF
length: 15; J: TRBJ2-7; size: NA; D: NA; V: TRBV3-1/TRBV3-2; DNA: TGTGCCAGCAGCCAAGCAGGGTACGGACGATACGAGCAGTACTTC; CDR3: CASSQAGYGRYEQYF
length: 15; J: TRBJ1-3; size: NA; D: TRBD1; V: TRBV10-3; DNA: TGTGCCATCAGTGAGACAGGGGCAACTGGAAACACCATATATTTT; CDR3: CAISETGATGNTIYF
length: 15; J: TRBJ1-1; size: NA; D: NA; V: TRBV5-5; DNA: TGTGCCAGCAGCTTGGGTCTCACAGTCAACACTGAAGCTTTCTTT; CDR3: CASSLGLTVNTEAFF
length: 13; J: TRBJ1-2; size: NA; D: NA; V: TRBV6-1; DNA: TGTGCCAGCAGTGAAGGGAGGGTGGATGGCTACACCTTC; CDR3: CASSEGRVDGYTF
length: 15; J: TRBJ2-7; size: NA; D: TRBD1; V: TRBV5-6; DNA: TGTGCCAGCAGCCTAGGGACAGGGGCTACCTACGAGCAGTACTTC; CDR3: CASSLGTGATYEQYF
length: 12; J: TRBJ2-1; size: few; D: NA; V: TRBV7-2; DNA: TGTGCCAGCAGCTTTGATCTTGGCGAGCAGTTCTTC; CDR3: CASSFDLGEQFF
length: 14; J: TRBJ2-1; size: NA; D: TRBD2; V: TRBV3-1/TRBV3-2; DNA: TGTGCCAGCAGCCTCAGGACTAGCGGTAATGAGCAGTTCTTC; CDR3: CASSLRTSGNEQFF
length: 15; J: TRBJ1-4; size: once; D: NA; V: TRBV6-5; DNA: TGTGCCAGCAGCTTACTAGACAGGCCTAATGAAAAACTGTTTTTT; CDR3: CASSLLDRPNEKLFF
length: 17; J: TRBJ2-3; size: NA; D: TRBD2; V: TRBV5-1; DNA: TGCGCCAGCAGCTCGGGACTAGCGGGGGCTAGCACAGATACGCAGTATTTT; CDR3: CASSSGLAGASTDTQYF
length: 15; J: TRBJ2-1; size: once; D: NA; V: TRBV19; DNA: TGTGCCAGTAGTATCAGGTTTAGCGGACCCAATGAGCAGTTCTTC; CDR3: CASSIRFSGPNEQFF
length: 12; J: TRBJ2-4; size: NA; D: NA; V: TRBV6-5; DNA: TGTGCCAGCAGTTACGTAAGCGACATTCAGTACTTC; CDR3: CASSYVSDIQYF
length: 15; J: TRBJ1-2; size: NA; D: TRBD1; V: TRBV7-9; DNA: TGTGCCAGCAGCCCTCGCGACAGGGGGCTCTATGGCTACACCTTC; CDR3: CASSPRDRGLYGYTF
length: 13; J: TRBJ1-2; size: NA; D: NA; V: TRBV12-3/TRBV12-4; DNA: TGTGCCAGCAGTTTATCGGGGAAGGATGGCTACACCTTC; CDR3: CASSLSGKDGYTF
length: 22; J: TRBJ2-1; size: NA; D: TRBD1; V: TRBV7-6; DNA: TGTGCCAGCAGCCCCCAGTATCGGGACAGGGGGTCCCAACGGTGGGTTATCAATGAGCAGTTCTTC; CDR3: CASSPQYRDRGSQRWVINEQFF
length: 15; J: TRBJ2-1; size: NA; D: NA; V: TRBV27; DNA: TGTGCCAGCCAAACACACGGACAGTCGCGGAATGAGCAGTTCTTC; CDR3: CASQTHGQSRNEQFF
length: 15; J: TRBJ1-2; size: NA; D: NA; V: TRBV28; DNA: TGTGCCAGCAGTTTACCCGGGAGGGGCGGGCGAGGCTACACCTTC; CDR3: CASSLPGRGGRGYTF
length: 15; J: TRBJ2-2; size: NA; D: TRBD1; V: TRBV2; DNA: TGTGCCAGCAGAAAGGGGGCAGAGTGGACCGGGGAGCTGTTTTTT; CDR3: CASRKGAEWTGELFF
length: 15; J: TRBJ2-4; size: NA; D: TRBD1; V: TRBV7-9; DNA: TGTGCCAGCAGCTTAGGGGACAGGGGTCCCGACATTCAGTACTTC; CDR3: CASSLGDRGPDIQYF
length: 13; J: TRBJ1-5; size: NA; D: NA; V: TRBV25-1; DNA: TGTGCCAGCAGTGAAGGAGGAAATCAGCCCCAGCATTTT; CDR3: CASSEGGNQPQHF
length: 16; J: TRBJ2-1; size: NA; D: NA; V: TRBV9; DNA: TGTGCCAGCAGCGAGGGGTTCGGCGACATCTACAATGAGCAGTTCTTC; CDR3: CASSEGFGDIYNEQFF
length: 20; J: TRBJ2-7; size: once; D: TRBD2; V: TRBV9; DNA: TGTGCCAGCAGAGGAAACGGGGTCAGGGATTACCGGGAGGGCCTGCACGAGCAGTACTTC; CDR3: CASRGNGVRDYREGLHEQYF
length: 15; J: TRBJ1-1; size: NA; D: TRBD1; V: TRBV7-2; DNA: TGTGCCAGCAGCTCCCAACCTTCGACAGGGGGGGGAGCTTTCTTT; CDR3: CASSSQPSTGGGAFF